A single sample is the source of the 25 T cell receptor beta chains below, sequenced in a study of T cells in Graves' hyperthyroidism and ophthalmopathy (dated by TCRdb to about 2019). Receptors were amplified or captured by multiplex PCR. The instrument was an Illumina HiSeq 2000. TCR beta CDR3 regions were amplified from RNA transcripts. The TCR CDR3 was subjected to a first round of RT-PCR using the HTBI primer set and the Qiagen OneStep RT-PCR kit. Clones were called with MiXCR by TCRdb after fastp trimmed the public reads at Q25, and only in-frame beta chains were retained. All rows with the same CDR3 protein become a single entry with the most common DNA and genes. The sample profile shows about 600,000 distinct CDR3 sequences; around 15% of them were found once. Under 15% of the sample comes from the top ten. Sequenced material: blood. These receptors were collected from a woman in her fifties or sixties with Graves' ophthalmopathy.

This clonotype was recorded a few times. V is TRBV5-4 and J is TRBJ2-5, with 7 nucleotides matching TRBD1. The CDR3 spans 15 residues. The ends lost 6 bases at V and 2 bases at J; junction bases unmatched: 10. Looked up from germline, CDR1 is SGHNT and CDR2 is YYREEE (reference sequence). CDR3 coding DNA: TGTGCCAGCACCCGACAGGGATCTACACAAGAGACCCAGTACTTC. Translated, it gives CASTRQGSTQETQYF.

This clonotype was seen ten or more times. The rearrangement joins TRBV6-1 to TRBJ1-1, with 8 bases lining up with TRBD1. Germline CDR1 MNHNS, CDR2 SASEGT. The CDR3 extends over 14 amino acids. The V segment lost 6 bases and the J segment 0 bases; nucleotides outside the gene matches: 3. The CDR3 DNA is TGTGCCAGCAGAAGACAGGGGATGAACACTGAAGCTTTCTTT. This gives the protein CASRRQGMNTEAFF.

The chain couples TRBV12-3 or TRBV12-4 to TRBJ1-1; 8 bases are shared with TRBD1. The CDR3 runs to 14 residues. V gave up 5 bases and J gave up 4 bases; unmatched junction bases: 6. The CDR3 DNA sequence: TGTGCCAGCAGTCTACGGACAGGGCGCACTGAAGCTTTCTTT. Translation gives CASSLRTGRTEAFF.

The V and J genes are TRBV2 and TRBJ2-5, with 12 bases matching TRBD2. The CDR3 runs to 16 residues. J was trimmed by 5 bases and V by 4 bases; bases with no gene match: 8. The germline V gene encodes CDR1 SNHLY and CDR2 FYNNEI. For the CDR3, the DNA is TGTGCCAGCAGTGTTAAGACTAGCGGGAGTTGGGAGACCCAGTACTTC. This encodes CASSVKTSGSWETQYF. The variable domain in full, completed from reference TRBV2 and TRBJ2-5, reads EPEVTQTPSHQVTQMGQEVILRCVPISNHLYFYWYRQILGQKVEFLVSFYNNEISEKSEIFDDQFSVERPDGSNFTLKIRSTKLEDSAMYFCASSVKTSGSWETQYFGPGTRLLVL.

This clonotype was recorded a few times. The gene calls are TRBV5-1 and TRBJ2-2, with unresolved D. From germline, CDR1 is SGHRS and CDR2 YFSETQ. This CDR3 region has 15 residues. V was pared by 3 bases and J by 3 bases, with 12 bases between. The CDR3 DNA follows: TGCGCCAGCAGCTCCTCCGTTATGGACACCGGGGAGCTGTTTTTT. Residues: CASSSSVMDTGELFF.

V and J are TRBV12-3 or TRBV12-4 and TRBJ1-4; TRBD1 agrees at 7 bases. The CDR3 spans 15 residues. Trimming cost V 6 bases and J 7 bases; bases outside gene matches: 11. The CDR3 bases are TGTGCCAGCAGAAAGACAGGGTTCTTTTTTGAAAAACTGTTTTTT. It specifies CASRKTGFFFEKLFF.

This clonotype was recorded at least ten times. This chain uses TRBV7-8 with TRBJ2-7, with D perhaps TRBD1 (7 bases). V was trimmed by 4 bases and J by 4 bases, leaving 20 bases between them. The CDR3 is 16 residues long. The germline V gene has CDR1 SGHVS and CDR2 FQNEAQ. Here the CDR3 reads CASSSPPEGAAYEQYF. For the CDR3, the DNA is TGTGCCAGCAGCTCCCCTCCGGAGGGGGCGGCTTACGAGCAGTACTTC.

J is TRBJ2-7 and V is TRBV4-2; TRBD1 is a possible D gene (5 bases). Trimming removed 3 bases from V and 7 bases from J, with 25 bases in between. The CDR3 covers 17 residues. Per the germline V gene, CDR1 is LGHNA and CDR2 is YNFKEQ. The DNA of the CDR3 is TGTGCCAGCAGCCAGCGTAACCGACAGCAGCAATTACGAGAGCAGTACTTC. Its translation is CASSQRNRQQQLREQYF.

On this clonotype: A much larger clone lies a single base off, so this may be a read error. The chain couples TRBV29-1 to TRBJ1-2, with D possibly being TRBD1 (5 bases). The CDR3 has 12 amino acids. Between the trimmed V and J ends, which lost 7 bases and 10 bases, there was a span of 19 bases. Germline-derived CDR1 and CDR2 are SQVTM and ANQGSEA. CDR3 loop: CSGDRDLFDYTF. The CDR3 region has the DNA TGCAGCGGTGACAGAGACCTATTTGACTACACCTTC.

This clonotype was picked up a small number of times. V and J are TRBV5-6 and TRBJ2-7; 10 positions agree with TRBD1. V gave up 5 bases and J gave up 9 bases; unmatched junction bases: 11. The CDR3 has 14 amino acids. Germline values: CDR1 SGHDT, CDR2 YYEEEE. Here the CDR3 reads CASSQGTGVMRQYF. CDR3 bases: TGTGCCAGCAGTCAGGGGACAGGGGTGATGCGGCAGTACTTC. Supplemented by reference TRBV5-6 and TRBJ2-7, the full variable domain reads DAGVTQSPTHLIKTRGQQVTLRCSPKSGHDTVSWYQQALGQGPQFIFQYYEEEERQRGNFPDRFSGHQFPNYSSELNVNALLLGDSALYLCASSQGTGVMRQYFGPGTRLTVT.

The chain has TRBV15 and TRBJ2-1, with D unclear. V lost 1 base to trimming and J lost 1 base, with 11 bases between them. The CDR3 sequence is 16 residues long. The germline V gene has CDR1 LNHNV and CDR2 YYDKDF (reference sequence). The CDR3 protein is CATSRGGLSSYNEQFF. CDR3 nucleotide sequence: TGTGCCACCAGCAGAGGGGGTCTAAGTTCCTACAATGAGCAGTTCTTC. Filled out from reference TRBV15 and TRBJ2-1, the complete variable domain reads DAMVIQNPRYQVTQFGKPVTLSCSQTLNHNVMYWYQQKSSQAPKLLFHYYDKDFNNEADTPDNFQSRRPNTSFCFLDIRSPGLGDTAMYLCATSRGGLSSYNEQFFGPGTRLTVL.

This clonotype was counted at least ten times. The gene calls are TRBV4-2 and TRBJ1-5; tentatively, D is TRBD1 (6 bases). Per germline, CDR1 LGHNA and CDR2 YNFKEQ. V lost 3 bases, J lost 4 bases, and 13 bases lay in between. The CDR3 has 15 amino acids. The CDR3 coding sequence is TGTGCCAGCAGCCACCCTGGGACACATAATCAGCCCCAGCATTTT. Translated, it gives CASSHPGTHNQPQHF.

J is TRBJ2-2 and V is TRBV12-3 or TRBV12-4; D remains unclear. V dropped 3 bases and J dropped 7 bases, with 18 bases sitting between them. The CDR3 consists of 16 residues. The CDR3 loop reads CASSFVPSESGGELFF. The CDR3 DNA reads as TGTGCCAGCAGTTTTGTTCCCTCGGAAAGTGGCGGGGAGCTGTTTTTT.

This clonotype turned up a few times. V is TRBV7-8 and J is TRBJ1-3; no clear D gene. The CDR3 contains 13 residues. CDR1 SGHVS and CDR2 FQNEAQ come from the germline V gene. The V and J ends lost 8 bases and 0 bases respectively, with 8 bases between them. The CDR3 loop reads CASYGSSGNTIYF. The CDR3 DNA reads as TGTGCCAGCTACGGGTCCTCTGGAAACACCATATATTTT. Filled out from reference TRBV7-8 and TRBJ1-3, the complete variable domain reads GAGVSQSPRYKVAKRGQDVALRCDPISGHVSLFWYQQALGQGPEFLTYFQNEAQLDKSGLPSDRFFAERPEGSVSTLKIQRTQQEDSAVYLCASYGSSGNTIYFGEGSWLTVV.

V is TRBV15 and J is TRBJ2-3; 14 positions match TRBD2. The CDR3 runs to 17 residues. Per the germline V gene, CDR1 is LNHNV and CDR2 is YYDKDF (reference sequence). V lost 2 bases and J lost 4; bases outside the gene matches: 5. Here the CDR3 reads CATSRLGLAGVSDTQYF. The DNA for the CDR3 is TGTGCCACCAGCAGATTGGGACTAGCGGGAGTATCAGATACGCAGTATTTT.

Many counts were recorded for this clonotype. The CDR3: CASSLPRALPVNEQFF. DNA of the CDR3: TGTGCCAGCAGTTTACCAAGGGCCCTTCCAGTTAATGAGCAGTTCTTC. The chain joins TRBV28 to TRBJ2-1; D not certain. The CDR3 is made up of 16 amino acids. Germline V gives CDR1 MDHEN, CDR2 SYDVKM. V gave up 2 bases and J gave up 7 bases, with 18 bases separating them.

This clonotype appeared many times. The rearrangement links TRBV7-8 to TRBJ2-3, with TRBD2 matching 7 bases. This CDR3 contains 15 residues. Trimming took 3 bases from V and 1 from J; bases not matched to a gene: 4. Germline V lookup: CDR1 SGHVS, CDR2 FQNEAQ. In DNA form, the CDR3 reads TGTGCCAGCAGCTTGGAGCGGGGTCGCACAGATACGCAGTATTTT. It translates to CASSLERGRTDTQYF. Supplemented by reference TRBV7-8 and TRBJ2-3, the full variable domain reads GAGVSQSPRYKVAKRGQDVALRCDPISGHVSLFWYQQALGQGPEFLTYFQNEAQLDKSGLPSDRFFAERPEGSVSTLKIQRTQQEDSAVYLCASSLERGRTDTQYFGPGTRLTVL.

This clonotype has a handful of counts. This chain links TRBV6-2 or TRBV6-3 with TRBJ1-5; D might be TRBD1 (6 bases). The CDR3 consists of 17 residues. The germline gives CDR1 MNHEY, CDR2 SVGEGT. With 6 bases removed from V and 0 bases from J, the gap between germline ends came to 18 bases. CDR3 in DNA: TGTGCCAGCAGCCAACTCGACAGGAAACTTAGCAATCAGCCCCAGCATTTT. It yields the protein CASSQLDRKLSNQPQHF.

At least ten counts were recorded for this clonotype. The DNA for the CDR3 is TGTGCCAGCACCGGGACTCCGGAGGGGGAGACCCAGTACTTC. This gives the protein CASTGTPEGETQYF. This chain uses TRBV12-3 or TRBV12-4 with TRBJ2-5, with a possible D match to TRBD2 (6 bases). This CDR3 comprises 14 residues. V lost 7 bases and J lost 5, with 17 bases in between.

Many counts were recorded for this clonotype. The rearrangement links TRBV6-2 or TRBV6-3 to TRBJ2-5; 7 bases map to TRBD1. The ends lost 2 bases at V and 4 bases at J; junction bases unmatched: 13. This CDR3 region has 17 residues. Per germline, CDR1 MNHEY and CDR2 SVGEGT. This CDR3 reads CASSYSFSTGIRETQYF. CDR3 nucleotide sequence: TGTGCCAGCAGTTACAGCTTCTCGACAGGGATTCGAGAGACCCAGTACTTC.

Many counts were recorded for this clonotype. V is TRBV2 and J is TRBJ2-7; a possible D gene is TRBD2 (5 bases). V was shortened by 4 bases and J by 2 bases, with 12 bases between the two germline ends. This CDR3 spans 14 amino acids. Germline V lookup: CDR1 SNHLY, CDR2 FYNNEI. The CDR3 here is CASSGPAEAYEQYF. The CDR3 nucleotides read TGTGCCAGCAGTGGCCCAGCGGAAGCCTACGAGCAGTACTTC.

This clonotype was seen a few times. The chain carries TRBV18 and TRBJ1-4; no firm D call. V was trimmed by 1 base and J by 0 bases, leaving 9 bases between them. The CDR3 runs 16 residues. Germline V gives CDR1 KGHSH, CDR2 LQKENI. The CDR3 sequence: CASSPLALATNEKLFF. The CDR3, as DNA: TGTGCCAGCTCACCACTGGCCCTCGCAACTAATGAAAAACTGTTTTTT.

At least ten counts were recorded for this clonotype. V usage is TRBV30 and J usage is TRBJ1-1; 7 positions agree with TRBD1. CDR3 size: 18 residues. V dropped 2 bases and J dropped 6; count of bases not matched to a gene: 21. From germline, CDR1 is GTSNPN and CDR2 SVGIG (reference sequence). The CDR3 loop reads CAWSSIQGTNPIKAEAFF. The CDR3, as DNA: TGTGCCTGGAGTTCGATACAGGGGACCAACCCAATCAAGGCTGAAGCTTTCTTT.

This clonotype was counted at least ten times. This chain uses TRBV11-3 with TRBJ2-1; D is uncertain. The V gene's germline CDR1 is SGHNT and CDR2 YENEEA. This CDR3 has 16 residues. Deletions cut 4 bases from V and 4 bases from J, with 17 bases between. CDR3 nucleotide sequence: TGTGCCAGCAGCTCCCCAGACCGGCCCGGGTACAATGAGCAGTTCTTC. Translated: CASSSPDRPGYNEQFF.

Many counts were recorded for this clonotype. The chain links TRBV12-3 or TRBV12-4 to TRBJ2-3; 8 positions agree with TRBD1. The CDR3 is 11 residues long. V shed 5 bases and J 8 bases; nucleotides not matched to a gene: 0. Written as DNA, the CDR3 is TGTGCCAGCAGTACAGGGGGTACGCAGTATTTT. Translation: CASSTGGTQYF.